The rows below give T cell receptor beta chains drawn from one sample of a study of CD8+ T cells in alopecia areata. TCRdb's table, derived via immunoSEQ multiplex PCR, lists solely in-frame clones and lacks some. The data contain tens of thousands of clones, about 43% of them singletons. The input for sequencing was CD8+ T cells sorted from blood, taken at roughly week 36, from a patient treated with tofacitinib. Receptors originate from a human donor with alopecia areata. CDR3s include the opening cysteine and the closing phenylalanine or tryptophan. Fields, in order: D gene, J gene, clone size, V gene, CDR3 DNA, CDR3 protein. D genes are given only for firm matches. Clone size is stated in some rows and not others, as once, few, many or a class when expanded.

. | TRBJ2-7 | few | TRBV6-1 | TGTGCCAGCAGTCCTTCCAGCGTCCACGAGCAGTACTTC | CASSPSSVHEQYF
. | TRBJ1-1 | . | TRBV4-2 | TGTGCCAGCAGCCAAGATCCGAGGGGCACTGAAGCTTTCTTT | CASSQDPRGTEAFF
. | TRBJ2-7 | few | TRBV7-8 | TGTGCCAGCAGCTCAGCCACCGGGACACGCGCCTACGAGCAGTACTTC | CASSSATGTRAYEQYF
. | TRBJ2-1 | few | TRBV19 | TGTGCCAGTAGCCAACCCGGGACTCCGGAGGAGAATGAGCAGTTCTTC | CASSQPGTPEENEQFF
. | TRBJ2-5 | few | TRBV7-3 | TGTGCCAGCAGCCAGCGACACACCCCGGACGGCTCGGAGACCCAGTACTTC | CASSQRHTPDGSETQYF
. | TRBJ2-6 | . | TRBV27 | TGTGCCAGCAGTCCCTCTGGGGCCAACGTCCTGACTTTC | CASSPSGANVLTF
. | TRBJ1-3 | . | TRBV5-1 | TGCGCCAGCAGCGAGACAGCTAGCTCTGGAAACACCATATATTTT | CASSETASSGNTIYF
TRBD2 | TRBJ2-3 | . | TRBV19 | TGTGCCAGTAGTTTCCCAAGCATAGCGGGAGGGTCAGATACGCAGTATTTT | CASSFPSIAGGSDTQYF
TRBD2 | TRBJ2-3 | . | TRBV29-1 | TGCAGCGTTGGGACTAGCGGGAACACAGATACGCAGTATTTT | CSVGTSGNTDTQYF
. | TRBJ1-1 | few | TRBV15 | TGTGCCACCAGCAGAGATAGGGCGGGGAACACTGAAGCTTTCTTT | CATSRDRAGNTEAFF
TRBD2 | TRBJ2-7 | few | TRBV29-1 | TGCAGCGTTGGGGCTAGCGGCTACGAGCAGTACTTC | CSVGASGYEQYF
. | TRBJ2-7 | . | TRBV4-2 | TGTGCCAGCAGCCAAGCGGAACCGGGACTCTACGAGCAGTACTTC | CASSQAEPGLYEQYF
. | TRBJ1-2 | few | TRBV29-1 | TGCAGCGTTGACGCAGGGTCGCTTAACTATGGCTACACCTTC | CSVDAGSLNYGYTF
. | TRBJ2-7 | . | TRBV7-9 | TGTGCCAGCAGGTTGGCGGGCGGACCCTCGTACGAGCAGTACTTC | CASRLAGGPSYEQYF
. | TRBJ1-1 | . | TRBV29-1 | TGCAGCGCTACAGGGTTGAACACTGAAGCTTTCTTT | CSATGLNTEAFF
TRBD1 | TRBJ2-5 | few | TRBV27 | TGTGCCAGCAGCTCATTGGGTCCGACAGGGGGAGAGACCCAGTACTTC | CASSSLGPTGGETQYF
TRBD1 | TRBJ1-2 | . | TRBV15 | TGTGCCACCAGCAGAGAGGAGACAGGGCCTTATGGCTACACCTTC | CATSREETGPYGYTF
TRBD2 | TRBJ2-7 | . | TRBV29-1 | TGCAGCGTGGAAGGCTGGAGCGGGGACGAGCAGTACTTC | CSVEGWSGDEQYF
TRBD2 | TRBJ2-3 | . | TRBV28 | TGTGCCAGCAGTTTAGTGGGAGGGCCCACAGATACGCAGTATTTT | CASSLVGGPTDTQYF
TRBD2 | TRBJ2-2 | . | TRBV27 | TGTGCCAGCAGTTTATACGTAGCGGGAGGGAACACCGGGGAGCTGTTTTTT | CASSLYVAGGNTGELFF
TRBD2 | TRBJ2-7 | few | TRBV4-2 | TGTGCCAGCAGCCAGACTAGCGAGGGTTCCTACGAGCAGTACTTC | CASSQTSEGSYEQYF
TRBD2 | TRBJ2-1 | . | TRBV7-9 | TGTGCCAGCAGCGCTATGGCTAGCGGTCTCACGGGTGAGCAGTTCTTC | CASSAMASGLTGEQFF
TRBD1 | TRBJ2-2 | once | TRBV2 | TGTGCCAGCAGCGAAGCCCCGACAGGGGGAACCGGGGAGCTGTTTTTT | CASSEAPTGGTGELFF
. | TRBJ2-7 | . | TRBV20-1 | TGCAGTGCCCGACAGTCCTACGAGCAGTACTTC | CSARQSYEQYF
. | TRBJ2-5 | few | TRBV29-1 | TGCAGCGTTAGGACAGGAGGGAAAGAGACCCAGTACTTC | CSVRTGGKETQYF
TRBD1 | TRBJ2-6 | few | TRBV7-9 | TGTGCCAGCAGCTCTGGGACAGGGTCTGGGGCCAACGTCCTGACTTTC | CASSSGTGSGANVLTF
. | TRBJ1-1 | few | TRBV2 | TGTGCCAGCAGTGAGGTAGCCAGCCTCAAGGTTGAAGCTTTCTTT | CASSEVASLKVEAFF
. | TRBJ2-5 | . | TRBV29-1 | TGCAGCGTTTTCGGGCTAGAAGAGACCCAGTACTTC | CSVFGLEETQYF
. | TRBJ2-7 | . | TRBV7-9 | TGTGCCAGCAGCCCGACGGCGGTGCAGGGGTTCTACGAGCAGTACTTC | CASSPTAVQGFYEQYF
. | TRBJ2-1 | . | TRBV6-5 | TGTGCCAGCGGCTGGGGAAATGAGCAGTTCTTC | CASGWGNEQFF
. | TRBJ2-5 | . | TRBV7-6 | TGTGCCAGCAGCCCCTTTCTTGCCCAAGCGACCCAGTACTTC | CASSPFLAQATQYF
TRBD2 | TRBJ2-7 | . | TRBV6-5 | TGTGCCAGCAGTTACACAGAGCGGGAAAACTACGAGCAGTACTTC | CASSYTERENYEQYF
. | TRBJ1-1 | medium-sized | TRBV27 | TGTGCCAGCAGTTTAACCGGGGCAACTGAAGCTTTCTTT | CASSLTGATEAFF
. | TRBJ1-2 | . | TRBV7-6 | TGTGCCAGCAGCTTAGAGGCAGGGACTCTTAACTATGGCTACACCTTC | CASSLEAGTLNYGYTF
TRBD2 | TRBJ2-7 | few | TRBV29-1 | TGCAGCGTTTACGGACTAGCGGACTCAACCTACGAGCAGTACTTC | CSVYGLADSTYEQYF
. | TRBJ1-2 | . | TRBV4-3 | TGCGCCAGCAGCCAATACCAGACCTCCTATGGCTACACCTTC | CASSQYQTSYGYTF
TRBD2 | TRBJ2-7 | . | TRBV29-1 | TGCAGCGTTCCGACTAGCGGTAGCTCCTACGAGCAGTACTTC | CSVPTSGSSYEQYF
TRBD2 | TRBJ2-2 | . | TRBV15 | TGTGCCACCAGCGCGCGACTAGCGGGTACGAACACCGGGGAGCTGTTTTTT | CATSARLAGTNTGELFF
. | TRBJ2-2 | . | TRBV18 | TGTGCCAGCTCACCACCGAACACCGGGGAGCTGTTTTTT | CASSPPNTGELFF
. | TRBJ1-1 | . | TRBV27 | TGTGCCAGCAGTTTACAGGGAGGTACTGAAGCTTTCTTT | CASSLQGGTEAFF
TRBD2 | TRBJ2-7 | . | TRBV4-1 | TGCGCCAGCAGCCCCGGACTAGCGGATGCCTACGAGCAGTACTTC | CASSPGLADAYEQYF
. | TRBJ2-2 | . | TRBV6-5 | TGTGCCAGCAGTTACAATCAGAACACCGGGGAGCTGTTTTTT | CASSYNQNTGELFF
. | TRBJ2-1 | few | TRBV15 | TGTGCCACCGGGGAAATGGGAAAGAAGGAGCAGTTCTTC | CATGEMGKKEQFF
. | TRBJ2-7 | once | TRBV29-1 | TGCAGCGCCAGAGACTTCTACGAGCAGTACTTC | CSARDFYEQYF
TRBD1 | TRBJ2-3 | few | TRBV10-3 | TGTGCCATCAGAAGGACAGGAGAACGGGTCACAGATACGCAGTATTTT | CAIRRTGERVTDTQYF
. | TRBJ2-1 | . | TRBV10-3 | TGTGCCATCAGTGGGGTATCCTACAATGAGCAGTTCTTC | CAISGVSYNEQFF
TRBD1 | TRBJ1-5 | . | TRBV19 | TGTGCCAGTAGTGGGGACAGGTCTTATAATCAGCCCCAGCATTTT | CASSGDRSYNQPQHF
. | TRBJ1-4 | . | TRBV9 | TGTGCCAGCAGCTCTCAGGGGGAAAAACTGTTTTTT | CASSSQGEKLFF
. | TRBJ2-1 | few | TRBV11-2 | TGTGCCAGCAGCTTGGTGGGCAGGGTGCATGAGCAGTTCTTC | CASSLVGRVHEQFF
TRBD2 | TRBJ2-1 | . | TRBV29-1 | TGCAGCGTTGAAGAAGGACTAGCGGCGTCCTACAATGAGCAGTTCTTC | CSVEEGLAASYNEQFF
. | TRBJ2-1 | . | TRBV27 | TGTGCCAGCAGTTTAACGAGGAGTTATGAGCAGTTCTTC | CASSLTRSYEQFF
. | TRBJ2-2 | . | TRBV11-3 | TGTGCCAGCAGATCGACCCGGGGCACCGGGGAGCTGTTTTTT | CASRSTRGTGELFF
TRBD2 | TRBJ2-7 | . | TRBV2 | TGTGCCAGCAGCACTCCCGGGACTAGCGGGATTTCCTACGAGCAGTACTTC | CASSTPGTSGISYEQYF